This TCR beta chain emerged from a study of T cell repertoires in aging, cancer and after chemotherapy. Study information: Clear clonal overlap appeared across healthy donor samples taken over several months to years. The full dataset contained some 8.7 million TCR reads.

The template was genomic DNA from peripheral blood, not RNA. This clonotype was seen a few times. The CDR3 loop spans 12 amino acids. Germline V CDR1 and CDR2: SQVTM, ANQGSEA. V was shortened by 3 bases and J by 3 bases, with 6 bases between the two germline ends. A mixed TRB-A/B primer pool amplified rearranged TRB by multiplex touch-down PCR. In TCRdb, the multiplex PCR reads were re-called with MiXCR into one record per CDR3 protein. The profile covers more than 15,000 distinct CDR3 sequences, with approximately 50% appearing a single time and roughly a tenth taken by the ten largest. The source material was blood. The genes are TRBV29-1 and TRBJ2-1; maybe TRBD2 (6 bases). This TCR derives from a human donor in good health. CDR3 residues: CSVDGGYNEQFF. In DNA form, the CDR3 reads TGCAGCGTTGACGGGGGCTACAATGAGCAGTTCTTC.